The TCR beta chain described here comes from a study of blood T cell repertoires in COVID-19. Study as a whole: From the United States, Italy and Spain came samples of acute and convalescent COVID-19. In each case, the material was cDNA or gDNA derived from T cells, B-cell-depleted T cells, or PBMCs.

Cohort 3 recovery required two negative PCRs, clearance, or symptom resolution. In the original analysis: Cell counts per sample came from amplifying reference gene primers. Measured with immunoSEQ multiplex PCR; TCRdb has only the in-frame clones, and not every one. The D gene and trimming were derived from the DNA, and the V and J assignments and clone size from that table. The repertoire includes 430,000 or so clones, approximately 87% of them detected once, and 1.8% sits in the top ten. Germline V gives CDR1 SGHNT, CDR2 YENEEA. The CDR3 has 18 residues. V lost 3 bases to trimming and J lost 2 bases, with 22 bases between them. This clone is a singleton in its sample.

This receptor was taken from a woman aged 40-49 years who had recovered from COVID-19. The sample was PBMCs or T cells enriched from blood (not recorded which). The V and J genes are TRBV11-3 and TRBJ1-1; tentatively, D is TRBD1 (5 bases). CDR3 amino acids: CASSLRWGRERGNTEAFF. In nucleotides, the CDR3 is TGTGCCAGCAGCTTGCGCTGGGGCCGCGAAAGGGGAAACACTGAAGCTTTCTTT.